Presented here are 9 T cell receptor beta chains from one specimen sequenced in a study of beta chain features in type 1 diabetes. These receptors' antigens are unknown. Reverse transcribing all isolated RNA meant expressed TCRB transcripts were sequenced. TCRdb keeps only in-frame clones here, not all; method: immunoSEQ multiplex PCR. The table lists 140,000 or so clones, about 13% of them singletons. The study's findings and limits: Moderate but significant shortening of TCRB CDR3s was recorded in all four CD4+ subsets from Type 1 diabetes patients.

Material for sequencing was central memory CD4+ T cells from blood. All receptors come from a man in his late teens or twenties with type 1 diabetes.

The CDR3 region is CASSPAGEETQYF. The CDR3, as DNA: TGTGCCAGTAGTCCGGCGGGTGAGGAGACCCAGTACTTC. The chain has TRBV19 and TRBJ2-5; TRBD2 might be the D (5 bases). The V end lost 5 bases, the J end lost 5 bases, and 12 bases lay between the germline ends. In germline, CDR1 is LNHDA, CDR2 SQIVND (reference sequence). The CDR3 is made up of 13 amino acids.

The genes are TRBV5-4 and TRBJ1-4, with D perhaps TRBD1 (5 bases). V gave up 0 bases and J gave up 5 bases, with 11 bases separating them. CDR3 size: 15 residues. CDR1 and CDR2 (germline): SGHNT, YYREEE (reference sequence). The CDR3 DNA follows: TGTGCCAGCAGCTTGGCCGGGACTGGCAATGAAAAACTGTTTTTT. It yields the protein CASSLAGTGNEKLFF.

This chain links TRBV20-1 with TRBJ2-5; weak D call: TRBD1 (5 bases). The CDR3 has 10 residues. V was shortened by 5 bases and J by 5 bases, with 6 bases between the two germline ends. CDR1 and CDR2 (germline): DFQATT, SNEGSKA (reference sequence). CDR3 DNA sequence: TGCAGTGCTGGGGCGGAGACCCAGTACTTC. This translates into CSAGAETQYF.

The V call is TRBV7-2, the J call TRBJ1-6, with D hard to call. Germline CDR1 and CDR2: SGHTA and FQGNSA. V was pared by 5 bases and J by 11 bases, with 16 bases between. The CDR3 extends over 14 amino acids. CDR3 coding DNA: TGTGCCAGCAGCCCACGGCGGGTTTGGACACCCCTCCACTTT. This encodes CASSPRRVWTPLHF.

This clone was detected ten times or more. The chain employs TRBV2 and TRBJ2-6; tentative D call: TRBD1 (6 bases). V was trimmed by 7 bases and J by 0 bases, leaving 10 bases between them. Germline CDR1 is SNHLY and CDR2 is FYNNEI. This CDR3 has 15 amino acids. The DNA for the CDR3 is TGTGCCAGCACTATAGGGGGCTCTGGGGCCAACGTCCTGACTTTC. Protein: CASTIGGSGANVLTF.

There are many counts of this clone. The chain links TRBV29-1 to TRBJ2-1, with D possibly being TRBD1 (5 bases). The CDR3 is made up of 11 amino acids. V lost 3 bases and J lost 14, with 14 bases in between. Germline CDR1 reads SQVTM; CDR2 reads ANQGSEA. The CDR3 DNA reads TGCAGCGTTGACAGGGAAATGAGCAAGTTCTTC. It specifies CSVDREMSKFF.

The chain carries TRBV5-1 and TRBJ2-1; D is uncertain. CDR1 and CDR2 from the germline V gene are SGHRS and YFSETQ. The CDR3 is 14 amino acids. V was pared by 0 bases and J by 5 bases, with 9 bases between. CDR3 nucleotides: TGCGCCAGCAGCTTGGCGGCAGCGAACAATGAGCAGTTCTTC. The encoded protein is CASSLAAANNEQFF.

This clone has only a few counts. Within the sample, other DNA sequences also encode this same CDR3. The chain recombines TRBV28 with TRBJ2-7; D gene ambiguous. Germline loops: CDR1 MDHEN, CDR2 SYDVKM. Trimming shortened V by 3 bases and J by 3 bases, and 6 bases separated the two germline ends. There are 12 residues in the CDR3. The CDR3, as DNA: TGTGCCAGCAGTTTGCAGGACTACGAGCAGTACTTC. Its protein product is CASSLQDYEQYF.

This clone was detected only a few times. J is TRBJ1-2 and V is TRBV5-4, with D unclear. Trimming pared 4 bases from V and 3 bases from J, leaving 19 bases between. CDR3 length: 16 amino acids. From germline, CDR1 is SGHNT and CDR2 YYREEE (reference sequence). CDR3 sequence: CASSQDAGLDYYGYTF. The CDR3 DNA sequence: TGTGCCAGCAGCCAGGATGCGGGCTTGGACTACTATGGCTACACCTTC.